A selection of T cell receptor beta chains follows, all from one sample in a study of CXCR3-negative and CXCR3-positive naive CD8 T cells. No DNA is given; TCRdb re-called the 5' RACE reads and lists each CDR3 protein once. The repertoire table contains tens of thousands of distinct CDR3 sequences. The sample consisted of memory CD8+ T cells from blood. These receptors came from a human donor in good health. Some clones in this sample may be carry-over from other donors' samples. The CDR3 runs from the conserved cysteine through the conserved F or W. Not every row has a clone size; where given, it reads once, few, many or a size class.

V gene: TRBV7-9; clone size: -; J gene: TRBJ2-7; CDR3 protein: CASSLTTSGGFEQYF
V gene: TRBV6-5; clone size: -; J gene: TRBJ1-6; CDR3 protein: CASAESEARPLHF
V gene: TRBV27; clone size: -; J gene: TRBJ2-1; CDR3 protein: CASSSTRGGEQFF
V gene: TRBV12-3/TRBV12-4; clone size: -; J gene: TRBJ2-2; CDR3 protein: CAEKVAGELFF
V gene: TRBV20-1; clone size: -; J gene: TRBJ2-7; CDR3 protein: CSARDGLAVGGGSYEQYF
V gene: TRBV29-1; clone size: -; J gene: TRBJ2-7; CDR3 protein: CSAKGTDSSYEQYF
V gene: TRBV5-1; clone size: -; J gene: TRBJ1-1; CDR3 protein: CASSLGQGGSTEAFF
V gene: TRBV28; clone size: -; J gene: TRBJ2-7; CDR3 protein: CASSPYDRAYSYEQYF
V gene: TRBV7-3; clone size: large; J gene: TRBJ2-1; CDR3 protein: CASSLGLAREQFF
V gene: TRBV20-1; clone size: -; J gene: TRBJ2-5; CDR3 protein: CSAKDPAEATQYF
V gene: TRBV28; clone size: -; J gene: TRBJ2-7; CDR3 protein: CASSPLQIPSSYEQYF
V gene: TRBV4-2; clone size: -; J gene: TRBJ1-4; CDR3 protein: CASSQNRGLGEKLFF
V gene: TRBV4-3; clone size: -; J gene: TRBJ2-2; CDR3 protein: CASSQDTTQGLNTGELFF
V gene: TRBV29-1; clone size: -; J gene: TRBJ2-2; CDR3 protein: CSVGTAGELFF
V gene: TRBV20-1; clone size: -; J gene: TRBJ2-2; CDR3 protein: CSARMGQEDTGELFF
V gene: TRBV7-9; clone size: medium-sized; J gene: TRBJ2-5; CDR3 protein: CASSGVQETQYF
V gene: TRBV6-5; clone size: -; J gene: TRBJ2-7; CDR3 protein: CASSLEGIHEQYF
V gene: TRBV6-5; clone size: -; J gene: TRBJ1-2; CDR3 protein: CASSYSSRLMQAPENYGYTF
V gene: TRBV9; clone size: -; J gene: TRBJ2-3; CDR3 protein: CASSVWGSGDTQYF
V gene: TRBV29-1; clone size: -; J gene: TRBJ2-7; CDR3 protein: CSVEASTYEQYF
V gene: TRBV28; clone size: -; J gene: TRBJ1-2; CDR3 protein: CASSQASSYGYTF
V gene: TRBV20-1; clone size: -; J gene: TRBJ1-1; CDR3 protein: CSVTHDRDTEAFF
V gene: TRBV29-1; clone size: -; J gene: TRBJ2-7; CDR3 protein: CSASTGSSYEQYF
V gene: TRBV29-1; clone size: -; J gene: TRBJ1-1; CDR3 protein: CSVEGPLTEAFF